What follows describes a single T cell receptor (beta chain). As yet, its antigen is unknown. Total RNA input per TCR library was around 4,000 ng. Eight cDNA synthesis reactions were run for every sample. TCRdb re-called the 5' RACE reads; one entry per CDR3 protein, DNA not given. Seen in this sample are some 440,000 distinct CDR3 sequences; the ten most common clones hold about 2.4%. The entry originates in a study of monozygotic twins with inflammatory bowel disease. The study's findings and limits: No distinction between different T cell subtypes was possible.

The CDR3 sequence is 17 residues long. The germline CDR1 and CDR2 sequences are SNHLY and FYNNEI. Sequences were obtained from blood. This TCR came from a human donor with ulcerative colitis or Crohn's disease, or a healthy co-twin of an affected twin (not recorded which). The chain recombines TRBV2 with TRBJ1-1. The CDR3 loop is CASSDEVYAQANTEAFF.